This TCR beta chain was captured by sequencing in a study of T cell repertoires in aging, cancer and after chemotherapy. The template was genomic DNA from peripheral blood, not RNA. Only a few counts were recorded for this clonotype. Rearranged V-D-J TRB sequences were amplified with a mixed TRB-A/B primer pool. MiXCR, applied by TCRdb to the multiplex PCR reads, yields one record per CDR3 protein. Here the sample spans some 2,500 distinct CDR3 sequences, 30% to 35% being singletons. Sequencing input: blood. The receptor was derived from a human donor with a solid tumor.

Written as DNA, the CDR3 is TGCGCCAGCAGCCAAGGGGCATCGGGAAACACCATATATTTT. As protein: CASSQGASGNTIYF. The chain is built from TRBV4-3 and TRBJ1-3; the D is unclear. Germline CDR1 reads LGHNA; CDR2 reads YSLEER. The CDR3 loop spans 14 amino acids. Trimming cost V 1 base and J 4 bases, with 8 bases left between them.